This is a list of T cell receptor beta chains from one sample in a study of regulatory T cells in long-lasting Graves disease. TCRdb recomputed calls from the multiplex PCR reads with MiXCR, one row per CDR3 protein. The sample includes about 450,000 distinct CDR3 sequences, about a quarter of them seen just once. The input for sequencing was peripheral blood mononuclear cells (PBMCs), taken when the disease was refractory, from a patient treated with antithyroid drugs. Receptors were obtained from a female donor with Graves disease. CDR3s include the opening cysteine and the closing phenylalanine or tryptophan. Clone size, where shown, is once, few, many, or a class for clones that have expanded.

CDR3: CASSDRSSNQPQHF; V: TRBV6-1; size: few; J: TRBJ1-5
CDR3: CASSGTGNSPLHF; V: TRBV5-1; size: many; J: TRBJ1-6
CDR3: CASKSTGLAGMAGELFF; V: TRBV6-1; size: .; J: TRBJ2-2
CDR3: CASSPGGTVIYEQYF; V: TRBV28; size: few; J: .
CDR3: CASTLLTMNTEAFF; V: TRBV12-3/TRBV12-4; size: many; J: TRBJ1-1
CDR3: CASIPTNTDTQYF; V: TRBV12-3/TRBV12-4; size: .; J: TRBJ2-3
CDR3: CASSPRMGRVRVETQYF; V: TRBV6-1; size: .; J: TRBJ2-5
CDR3: CSVAPTGMNTEAFF; V: TRBV29-1; size: few; J: TRBJ1-1
CDR3: CASSSRLIQETQYF; V: TRBV28; size: many; J: TRBJ2-5
CDR3: CASSPELAVAYEQYF; V: TRBV6-1; size: many; J: TRBJ2-7
CDR3: CASSFGLAGVNEQYF; V: TRBV5-1; size: few; J: TRBJ2-7
CDR3: CASSQDRLSYEQYF; V: TRBV3-1; size: many; J: TRBJ2-7
CDR3: CASSQARDYGYTF; V: TRBV3-1; size: few; J: TRBJ1-2
CDR3: CASSGGTGGYNEQFF; V: TRBV6-1; size: few; J: TRBJ2-1
CDR3: CASSQEARGTGELFF; V: TRBV18; size: .; J: TRBJ2-2
CDR3: CASSPETGHLNTEAFF; V: TRBV5-1; size: .; J: TRBJ1-1
CDR3: CASSQGAYEQYF; V: TRBV2; size: many; J: TRBJ2-7
CDR3: CASSEAGGAAGELFF; V: TRBV2; size: .; J: TRBJ2-2
CDR3: CASSKQGTNYGYTF; V: TRBV12-3/TRBV12-4; size: many; J: TRBJ1-2